What follows is one T cell receptor (beta chain) and its context. The antigen remains unidentified. The data were obtained in a study of response to subunit inactivated influenza vaccine. Broader study findings: That few new T cells are recruited by each seasonal influenza vaccination was the authors' suggestion.

Germline V gives CDR1 MNHEY, CDR2 SMNVEV (reference sequence). Trimming cost V 4 bases and J 0 bases, with 30 bases left between them. The CDR3 loop spans 21 amino acids. TCRdb reanalysed the RT-PCR reads using MiXCR and keeps one entry per CDR3 protein. Of hundreds of thousands of distinct CDR3 sequences in the sample, 15% to 20% are singletons; the top ten hold 3%. The chain is built from TRBV27 and TRBJ1-1, with a possible D match to TRBD1 (5 bases). The sequence was obtained from a man in his fifties or sixties who received an inactivated influenza vaccine. Sample: CD4+ T cells sorted from PBMCs, taken around 2 years after vaccination. CDR3 loop: CASSSLAHLGRAGILNTEAFF. Here the CDR3 DNA reads TGTGCCAGCAGTTCCTTAGCGCACTTGGGGCGGGCGGGGATCCTGAACACTGAAGCTTTCTTT.